This passage covers 5 T cell receptor beta chains from one sample sequenced in a study of cytomegalovirus exposure and HLA in healthy donors. Both 60 Vbeta primers and 13 Jbeta primers went into the PCR. The repertoire was sequenced with immunoSEQ multiplex PCR; TCRdb's copy has only in-frame clones and lacks some. Of 100,000 to 150,000 clones in the sample, over 60% were seen once. Sequenced sample: PBMCs. The origin of the receptors is a man younger than 45 in good health and CMV-seronegative.

The chain links TRBV10-3 to TRBJ2-2, with TRBD2 matching 16 bases. The germline V gene has CDR1 ENHRY and CDR2 SYGVKD. The CDR3 covers 18 residues. The ends lost 11 bases at V and 3 bases at J; junction bases unmatched: 12. In nucleotides, the CDR3 is TGTGCCTCCCAGAGGGGACTAGCGGGGGGGAAAGACACCGGGGAGCTGTTTTTT. It yields the protein CASQRGLAGGKDTGELFF.

The gene calls are TRBV2 and TRBJ1-1; D ambiguous. Germline assignment: CDR1 SNHLY and CDR2 FYNNEI. V lost 6 bases and J 7 bases, leaving 18 bases between the germline ends. The CDR3 has 14 amino acids. The CDR3 DNA sequence: TGTGCCAGCAGCCAGCCCCGCCGAGGGAGTGAAGCTTTCTTT. Protein product: CASSQPRRGSEAFF. The variable domain in full, with the rest retrieved from reference TRBV2 and TRBJ1-1, is EPEVTQTPSHQVTQMGQEVILRCVPISNHLYFYWYRQILGQKVEFLVSFYNNEISEKSEIFDDQFSVERPDGSNFTLKIRSTKLEDSAMYFCASSQPRRGSEAFFGQGTRLTVV.

This chain links TRBV6-5 with TRBJ2-7; a possible D gene is TRBD1 (6 bases). V was trimmed by 10 bases and J by 1 base, leaving 11 bases between them. There are 12 residues in the CDR3. Germline V lookup: CDR1 MNHEY, CDR2 SVGAGI. The DNA for the CDR3 is TGTGCCACCCAGGGGAATTCCTACGAGCAGTACTTC. Its translation: CATQGNSYEQYF.

In its sample, this clone was seen a few times. The chain joins TRBV6-1 to TRBJ2-2; possible D gene TRBD1, 5 bases. This CDR3 contains 14 residues. Trimming pared 4 bases from V and 3 bases from J, leaving 9 bases between. The V gene's germline CDR1 is MNHNS and CDR2 SASEGT. The CDR3 region has the DNA TGTGCCAGCAGTGCGACAGTCGACACCGGGGAGCTGTTTTTT. Encoded protein: CASSATVDTGELFF.

This clone was counted a single time. One junction end disagrees with the germline gene, perhaps due to a read error. This sequence joins TRBV4-1 and TRBJ1-1; 11 nucleotides agree with TRBD1. The CDR3 runs 14 residues. Looked up from germline, CDR1 is MGHRA and CDR2 is YSYEKL. The CDR3 DNA sequence: TGCGCCAGCAGCCAGTCCTCGGACAGGGGGCCGACCATCTTT. It yields the protein CASSQSSDRGPTIF.